This TCR beta chain was observed in a study of blood T cell repertoires in COVID-19 (dated by TCRdb to 2018 to 2021). Turning to the overall study: Samples from collaborators originated in the United States, Italy and Spain and spanned both the acute and convalescent phases of COVID-19. Sample metadata almost always included a de-identified subject ID, COVID-19 status, age in years and sex. The prospective study material was composed of cDNA or gDNA derived from T cells, B-cell-depleted T cells, or PBMCs. Samples came from the ongoing ImmuneRACE study (first 160 participants) plus 1,254 subjects from 6 global collaborators. Deeply sampled blood TCRbeta repertoires from subjects exposed to, actively infected with, or recovered from COVID-19 were included in the dataset. A freely available public database, intended as a resource for researchers studying the immune response to SARS-CoV-2, is where the repertoires were released. Where available, HLA class I and class II types were obtained from metadata supplied by the sample provider rather than from assay-based typing.

Collaborating institutions collected whole blood in K2EDTA tubes following their own protocols. Collaborator samples were shipped for TCRbeta analysis as frozen whole blood, isolated PBMCs, or DNA extracted from either sample type. V is pared back by 6 bases and J by 1 base, with 6 bases lying between the germline termini. From cysteine to phenylalanine, the CDR3 is 13 amino acids long. The kept DNA is CDR3 alone, 39 bases in frame from the first base. TCRbeta CDR3 regions were amplified from genomic DNA using the immunoSEQ Assay, a bias-controlled multiplex PCR. Regarding the original processing steps: Within the assay, amplification of reference gene primers was used to estimate how many nucleated cells each sample contained. To quantify the absolute abundance of each unique TCRbeta CDR3 rearrangement, sequence reads were collapsed and filtered. For each sample, productive Simpson clonality was calculated as the square root of Simpson's diversity index over productive rearrangements. Held by TCRdb, this immuneACCESS table contains in-frame sequences only and omits some clones. Under half of the omission traces to an unresolved V gene where checked; the cause of the rest is unknown. V and J calls and clone size are as listed in that table; D and trimming were resolved from the DNA. For this sample there are some 150,000 clones; around 84% appear just once. The leading ten clones occupy around 7.2% of the sample.

The full study reports these points: The amount of clinical and demographic metadata varied by source and participant and was provided uncurated.

Details on this clone: Its antigen specificity is not known. No much larger clone is present one base from it, and per-base qualities are unavailable.

The chain is encoded by TRBV12-3 or TRBV12-4 joined to TRBJ2-2; TRBD1 is a weak D gene call, 6 bases matching. This receptor was identified in a woman aged 45-65 years in a cohort sampled during active or convalescent COVID-19. The source material was peripheral blood. The DNA sequence is as follows: TGTGCCAGCAGGGGACAGAACACCGGGGAGCTGTTTTTT. Its translation reads: CASRGQNTGELFF.